What follows are 20 T cell receptor beta chains derived from one specimen sequenced in a study of control samples from healthy donors and cancer patients. Assay: immunoSEQ multiplex PCR; the TCRdb copy retains only in-frame clones and omits some. Among about 170,000 clones listed, 85% to 90% were seen once. Input material: blood. The receptors stem from a woman in her thirties in good health.

The chain couples TRBV2 to TRBJ1-2; D remains ambiguous. The germline V gene encodes CDR1 SNHLY and CDR2 FYNNEI. This CDR3 region has 13 residues. V lost 6 bases and J lost 8, with 16 bases in between. DNA of the CDR3: TGTGCCAGCAGGGAGATGATGGGCCCCGGCTACACCTTC. It yields the protein CASREMMGPGYTF.

The rearrangement uses TRBV6-1 and TRBJ1-5; D gene ambiguous. Trimming stripped 2 bases from V and 6 bases from J, with 11 bases between. This CDR3 is 14 amino acids long. The V gene's germline CDR1 is MNHNS and CDR2 SASEGT. The CDR3 reads CASSEWREAQPQHF. In DNA form, the CDR3 reads TGTGCCAGCAGTGAATGGAGGGAGGCTCAGCCCCAGCATTTT.

The chain employs TRBV6-2 or TRBV6-3 and TRBJ2-7, with TRBD2 matching over 13 bases. CDR1 MNHEY and CDR2 SVGEGT come from the germline V gene. The CDR3 has 15 residues. After removal of 4 bases from V and 2 bases from J, the junction contained 2 bases not matched to a gene. The CDR3 spells CASSWGLAGTYEQYF. The CDR3 DNA is TGTGCCAGCAGTTGGGGACTAGCGGGGACCTACGAGCAGTACTTC.

V and J are TRBV5-4 and TRBJ2-3, with a tentative D call TRBD2 (5 bases). The CDR3 has 13 residues. Germline CDR1 reads SGHNT; CDR2 reads YYREEE (reference sequence). Between the trimmed V and J ends, which lost 4 bases and 6 bases, there was a span of 12 bases. The CDR3 region is CASSADWRDTQYF. CDR3 sequence (DNA): TGTGCCAGCAGCGCGGACTGGCGCGATACGCAGTATTTT.

Regarding this clone: This CDR3 is also generated by other DNA sequences in the sample. The V call is TRBV9, the J call TRBJ2-3; the match to TRBD2 covers 7 bases. Per germline, CDR1 SGDLS and CDR2 YYNGEE. The CDR3 loop spans 18 amino acids. Trimming cost V 0 bases and J 3 bases; bases outside gene matches: 13. CDR3 coding DNA: TGTGCCAGCAGCGTAGTGGGCCTAGGGGCGGGGGAGACAGATACGCAGTATTTT. As protein: CASSVVGLGAGETDTQYF.

The rearrangement uses TRBV28 and TRBJ1-1; TRBD1 might be the D (6 bases). Germline V CDR1 and CDR2: MDHEN, SYDVKM. V was clipped by 2 bases and J by 3 bases, with 19 bases between them. The CDR3 runs to 17 residues. The CDR3 DNA reads as TGTGCCAGCAGTTTAACGCTGGGGGCAGGGGAGGACACTGAAGCTTTCTTT. It encodes CASSLTLGAGEDTEAFF.

The chain has TRBV6-2 or TRBV6-3 and TRBJ1-1; D unresolved. Germline values: CDR1 MNHEY, CDR2 SVGEGT. The V and J ends lost 0 bases and 2 bases respectively, with 7 bases between them. The CDR3 length is 14 residues. CDR3 amino acids: CASSYSARNTEAFF. The CDR3 bases are TGTGCCAGCAGTTACTCGGCCAGAAACACTGAAGCTTTCTTT.

This rearrangement joins TRBV19 to TRBJ2-1; D could derive from TRBD1 or TRBD2 (5 bases each). V was shortened by 5 bases and J by 9 bases, with 17 bases between the two germline ends. The CDR3 has 14 amino acids. The V gene's germline CDR1 is LNHDA and CDR2 SQIVND (reference sequence). The CDR3 reads CASSYSGRDPEQFF. For the CDR3, the DNA is TGTGCCAGTAGTTATTCCGGTCGGGACCCTGAGCAGTTCTTC.

This sequence joins TRBV19 and TRBJ2-6, with D uncertain. Trimming took 7 bases from V and 0 from J, leaving 4 bases between them. CDR3 length equals 13 residues. CDR1 and CDR2 (germline): LNHDA, SQIVND (reference sequence). This CDR3 reads CASKDSGANVLTF. As DNA, the CDR3 is TGTGCCAGTAAGGACTCTGGGGCCAACGTCCTGACTTTC.

This clone was counted once. J is TRBJ2-1 and V is TRBV14, with 8 bases matching TRBD2. CDR3 length: 11 amino acids. V lost 4 bases to trimming and J lost 12 bases; unmatched junction nucleotides: 2. In germline, CDR1 is SGHDN, CDR2 FVKESK. CDR3 in amino acids: CASSRGGWQFF. The CDR3 nucleotides read TGTGCCAGCAGCCGCGGGGGGTGGCAGTTCTTC.

The chain joins TRBV7-8 to TRBJ2-3, with a possible D match to TRBD2 (5 bases). Germline V gives CDR1 SGHVS, CDR2 FQNEAQ. There are 17 residues in the CDR3. Trimming took off 5 bases at V and 2 bases at J, with 20 bases between the two ends. The CDR3 is CASSDVERTRDTDTQYF. The CDR3 DNA follows: TGTGCCAGCAGCGACGTCGAGCGGACCCGCGACACAGATACGCAGTATTTT.

The rearrangement links TRBV19 to TRBJ2-1; D tentatively reads TRBD1 or TRBD2 (5 bases each). Trimming left V 6 bases short and J 9 bases short, with 18 bases between. CDR1 is LNHDA and CDR2 is SQIVND in the germline V gene (reference sequence). The CDR3 contains 14 residues. The chain's CDR3 is CASSSQGLRGEQFF. The CDR3 DNA reads as TGTGCCAGTAGCAGCCAGGGATTACGGGGTGAGCAGTTCTTC. The full variable domain, in which reference TRBV19 and TRBJ2-1 provide the parts outside the CDR3, is DGGITQSPKYLFRKEGQNVTLSCEQNLNHDAMYWYRQDPGQGLRLIYYSQIVNDFQKGDIAEGYSVSREKKESFPLTVTSAQKNPTAFYLCASSSQGLRGEQFFGPGTRLTVL.

V gene TRBV19 combines with J gene TRBJ1-3; D ambiguous. Trimming left V 1 base short and J 0 bases short, with 10 bases between. CDR3 size: 16 residues. Looked up from germline, CDR1 is LNHDA and CDR2 is SQIVND (reference sequence). CDR3 nucleotides: TGTGCCAGTAGTATAGGTGACTTACGCTCTGGAAACACCATATATTTT. Protein sequence: CASSIGDLRSGNTIYF.

This clone has just one count. V and J are TRBV5-1 and TRBJ2-5, with 9 nucleotides matching TRBD2. The CDR3 extends over 17 amino acids. Germline CDR1 SGHRS, CDR2 YFSETQ. The J segment lost 2 bases and the V segment lost 3 bases, leaving 11 bases of the junction unmatched. The CDR3 DNA follows: TGCGCCAGCAGCTCGGGCTTAGCGGGAGTTATTCAAGAGACCCAGTACTTC. It codes for CASSSGLAGVIQETQYF.

J is TRBJ2-3 and V is TRBV5-5; D may correspond to TRBD1 or TRBD2 (5 bases each). Germline V gene lookup returns CDR1 SGHKS and CDR2 YYEKEE (reference sequence). Trimming cost V 0 bases and J 0 bases, with 11 bases left between them. The CDR3 contains 16 residues. Here the CDR3 DNA reads TGTGCCAGCAGCTTGGAGGGCAGGGAGAGCACAGATACGCAGTATTTT. Protein sequence: CASSLEGRESTDTQYF.

The chain joins TRBV21-1 to TRBJ1-5; TRBD1, the table's D call, was not compared with the DNA. TRBV21-1 counts as a pseudogene. The CDR3 has 15 residues. The CDR3 protein is CASSQLGDSNQPQHF. The CDR3, as DNA: TGTGCCAGCAGCCAGTTAGGGGATAGCAATCAGCCCCAGCATTTT.

The chain recombines TRBV7-8 with TRBJ2-3; 8 bases align to TRBD2. This CDR3 contains 14 residues. The junction had 4 bases not matched to a gene; V was cut back by 8 bases and J by 0 bases. The germline gives CDR1 SGHVS, CDR2 FQNEAQ. The CDR3 reads CASATSGSTDTQYF. In nucleotides, the CDR3 is TGTGCCAGCGCAACTAGCGGAAGCACAGATACGCAGTATTTT. Looking up the rest from reference TRBV7-8 and TRBJ2-3 gives the full variable domain: GAGVSQSPRYKVAKRGQDVALRCDPISGHVSLFWYQQALGQGPEFLTYFQNEAQLDKSGLPSDRFFAERPEGSVSTLKIQRTQQEDSAVYLCASATSGSTDTQYFGPGTRLTVL.

The chain's CDR3 is CASSQSGGISPLHF. CDR3 in DNA: TGTGCCAGTAGCCAGAGCGGGGGGATTTCACCCCTCCACTTT. The rearrangement links TRBV19 to TRBJ1-6; possibly TRBD1 for D (5 bases). Between the trimmed V and J ends, which lost 6 bases and 9 bases, there was a span of 15 bases. The CDR3 totals 14 residues. Per the germline V gene, CDR1 is LNHDA and CDR2 is SQIVND (reference sequence).

Of note for this clone: The junction shows a germline mismatch at one end, possibly a read error. CDR3 amino acids: CASSQSCFRTGRGVSKQPQHF. CDR3 in DNA: TGCGCCAGCAGTCAATCATGTTTCAGAACAGGGCGGGGGGTCAGCAAGCAGCCCCAGCATTTT. The chain links TRBV23-1 to TRBJ1-5; D might be TRBD1 (6 bases). TRBV23-1 is classed as an ORF, of uncertain function. The CDR3 spans 21 residues.

This chain's CDR3 is CASSLARGRTGELFF. CDR3 DNA sequence: TGTGCCAGCAGCTTGGCCAGAGGGCGCACCGGGGAGCTGTTTTTT. V is TRBV5-4 and J is TRBJ2-2; perhaps TRBD2 as D (5 bases). Trimming left V 0 bases short and J 4 bases short, with 10 bases between. The CDR3 loop spans 15 amino acids. In germline, CDR1 is SGHNT, CDR2 YYREEE (reference sequence).